The 26 T cell receptor beta chains below come from one sample, sequenced in a study of shared clonotypes between healthy human individuals. Libraries were prepared by immunoSEQ multiplex PCR; TCRdb keeps only in-frame clonotypes and omits some of them. This sample has about 2.3 million clones, with under 95% found just once. The sequenced sample consisted of naive CD4+ T cells from PBMCs. Subset defined: CD45RA+ positively selected. The receptors shown here come from a young man in good health. Some clones in this sample may be carry-over from other donors' samples.

The chain recombines TRBV5-6 with TRBJ1-1; D unclear. The ends were cut back, 4 bases at V and 10 bases at J, with 14 bases in the middle. Germline CDR1 reads SGHDT; CDR2 reads YYEEEE. The CDR3 loop spans 12 amino acids. The CDR3 is CASSPRQGLAFF. The CDR3 DNA follows: TGTGCCAGCAGCCCGCGACAAGGATTAGCTTTCTTT.

The chain uses TRBV11-2 and TRBJ2-7; no definite D call. In germline, CDR1 is SGHAT, CDR2 FQNNGV. This CDR3 is built from 14 residues. The V end was cut by 2 bases, the J end by 0 bases, with 8 bases between. The CDR3 is CASSLLHSSYEQYF. The CDR3 DNA reads as TGTGCCAGCAGCTTACTCCATAGCTCCTACGAGCAGTACTTC.

The DNA for the CDR3 is TGCAGCGTTGAAGCAGGGGAGGGCAATGAGCAGTTCTTC. Protein product: CSVEAGEGNEQFF. The chain has TRBV29-1 and TRBJ2-1; possible D gene TRBD2, 7 bases. The CDR3 has 13 residues. The germline gives CDR1 SQVTM, CDR2 ANQGSEA. Trimming cost V 1 base and J 6 bases, with 10 bases left between them.

The chain combines TRBV19 with TRBJ2-1, with D perhaps matching TRBD2 (5 bases). Germline CDR1 LNHDA, CDR2 SQIVND (reference sequence). CDR3 length: 15 amino acids. The germline V and J ends were trimmed by 1 base and 6 bases, with 13 bases remaining between them. CDR3 loop: CASSIGPLEGNEQFF. The CDR3 DNA is TGTGCCAGTAGTATAGGGCCCCTCGAGGGCAATGAGCAGTTCTTC.

The rearrangement uses TRBV18 and TRBJ2-2, with unresolved D. Trimming took off 4 bases at V and 4 bases at J, with 16 bases between the two ends. The CDR3 extends over 16 amino acids. Per the germline V gene, CDR1 is KGHSH and CDR2 is LQKENI. Here the CDR3 DNA reads TGTGCCAGCTCACGATACAGCAGAGATAGCACCGGGGAGCTGTTTTTT. Amino acids: CASSRYSRDSTGELFF. The variable domain in full, completed from reference TRBV18 and TRBJ2-2, reads NAGVMQNPRHLVRRRGQEARLRCSPMKGHSHVYWYRQLPEEGLKFMVYLQKENIIDESGMPKERFSAEFPKEGPSILRIQQVVRGDSAAYFCASSRYSRDSTGELFFGEGSRLTVL.

This clone was detected only a few times. The chain carries TRBV6-1 and TRBJ1-1; D unclear. Looked up from germline, CDR1 is MNHNS and CDR2 is SASEGT. This CDR3 region has 14 residues. V lost 0 bases to trimming and J lost 1 base, with 6 bases between them. CDR3 coding DNA: TGTGCCAGCAGTGAAGCGGGCCCGAACACTGAAGCTTTCTTT. It yields the protein CASSEAGPNTEAFF.

This chain uses TRBV19 with TRBJ2-2, with D perhaps TRBD2 (5 bases). The CDR3 totals 14 residues. The V gene lost 4 bases and the J gene lost 7 bases, with 13 bases spanning the gap. CDR1 is LNHDA, CDR2 SQIVND, per germline (reference sequence). The CDR3 region has the DNA TGTGCCAGTAGTACCGGACTCCGCCGCGGGGAGCTGTTTTTT. It codes for CASSTGLRRGELFF. Looking up the rest from reference TRBV19 and TRBJ2-2 gives the full variable domain: DGGITQSPKYLFRKEGQNVTLSCEQNLNHDAMYWYRQDPGQGLRLIYYSQIVNDFQKGDIAEGYSVSREKKESFPLTVTSAQKNPTAFYLCASSTGLRRGELFFGEGSRLTVL.

The J gene is TRBJ1-2, the V gene TRBV5-1, with a weak D call TRBD1 (5 bases). CDR3 length equals 13 residues. Trimming removed 7 bases at V and 6 bases at J, with 16 bases between. From germline, CDR1 is SGHRS and CDR2 YFSETQ. The CDR3 protein is CASRFGHGDGYTF. The CDR3 bases are TGCGCCAGCCGATTCGGACATGGGGATGGCTACACCTTC.

This chain joins TRBV7-8 and TRBJ2-5; 10 bases are a match to TRBD1. The junction had 3 bases not matched to a gene; V was cut back by 3 bases and J by 5 bases. The length of the CDR3 is 14 residues. The germline CDR1 and CDR2 sequences are SGHVS and FQNEAQ. CDR3 in amino acids: CASSLGTGDETQYF. In DNA form, the CDR3 reads TGTGCCAGCAGCTTGGGGACAGGGGACGAGACCCAGTACTTC.

This rearrangement joins TRBV4-1 to TRBJ2-7; 7 bases are shared with TRBD1. Looked up from germline, CDR1 is MGHRA and CDR2 is YSYEKL. Trimming took 1 base from V and 3 from J; bases not matched to a gene: 6. CDR3 length: 15 residues. The chain's CDR3 is CASSQGRDSNYEQYF. The CDR3 nucleotides are TGCGCCAGCAGCCAAGGAAGGGACAGCAACTACGAGCAGTACTTC.

V is TRBV5-1 and J is TRBJ2-7; TRBD1 matches at 9 bases. CDR3 length equals 14 residues. Trimming took 4 bases from V and 3 from J; bases not matched to a gene: 5. CDR1 is SGHRS and CDR2 is YFSETQ in the germline V gene. The CDR3 DNA follows: TGCGCCAGCAGCGAGACGACAGGGGGCTACGAGCAGTACTTC. Its protein product is CASSETTGGYEQYF.

The gene calls are TRBV2 and TRBJ2-3; the match to TRBD1 covers 8 bases. Germline V gene sequence: CDR1 SNHLY, CDR2 FYNNEI. The CDR3 runs 15 residues. J was trimmed by 4 bases and V by 5 bases; bases with no gene match: 8. Here the CDR3 reads CASSQQGVGADTQYF. The DNA of the CDR3 is TGTGCCAGCAGTCAACAGGGGGTAGGGGCAGATACGCAGTATTTT.

A single count supports this clone. Other DNA sequences in the sample encode the same CDR3. For the CDR3, the DNA is TGTGCCAGCAGCGTAGGGGGCGGCCCCTACAATGAGCAGTTCTTC. Translation gives CASSVGGGPYNEQFF. V gene TRBV9 combines with J gene TRBJ2-1, with a weak D call TRBD1 (5 bases). V was cut by 0 bases and J by 2 bases, with 9 bases left in between. The CDR3 has 15 amino acids. Germline CDR1 SGDLS, CDR2 YYNGEE.

This chain connects TRBV5-1 to TRBJ1-4, with a weak D call TRBD1 (5 bases). The germline V gene has CDR1 SGHRS and CDR2 YFSETQ. Trimming shortened V by 6 bases and J by 4 bases, and 13 bases separated the two germline ends. This CDR3 has 14 residues. The CDR3 DNA reads as TGCGCCAGCAAACTGAGCGACAGTAATGAAAAACTGTTTTTT. Translating it yields CASKLSDSNEKLFF.

The V call is TRBV19, the J call TRBJ1-1; tentatively, D is TRBD1 (5 bases). CDR3 length equals 18 residues. Trimming took off 3 bases at V and 1 base at J, with 21 bases between the two ends. The V gene's germline CDR1 is LNHDA and CDR2 SQIVND (reference sequence). CDR3 loop: CASSIGEITGTWNTEAFF. CDR3 DNA sequence: TGTGCCAGTAGTATTGGAGAGATTACCGGGACCTGGAACACTGAAGCTTTCTTT.

The rearrangement joins TRBV7-9 to TRBJ2-1; no definite D call. CDR3 size: 14 residues. With 2 bases removed from V and 8 bases from J, the gap between germline ends came to 13 bases. Germline V gives CDR1 SEHNR, CDR2 FQNEAQ (reference sequence). In nucleotides, the CDR3 is TGTGCCAGCAGCTTATATGGCCGCGTGGATGAGCAGTTCTTC. This sequence encodes CASSLYGRVDEQFF.

The chain carries TRBV5-1 and TRBJ2-3; 9 bases match TRBD1. V shed 1 base and J 6 bases; nucleotides not matched to a gene: 6. This CDR3 comprises 15 residues. Germline CDR1 SGHRS, CDR2 YFSETQ. This CDR3 reads CASSLRTGDWDTQYF. CDR3 in DNA: TGCGCCAGCAGCTTGAGGACAGGGGATTGGGATACGCAGTATTTT.

The rearrangement links TRBV5-6 to TRBJ1-2; D unclear. Germline V gene data show CDR1 as SGHDT and CDR2 as YYEEEE. CDR3 length: 13 residues. Trimming stripped 3 bases from V and 0 bases from J, with 6 bases between. The CDR3 here is CASSSVANYGYTF. The DNA of the CDR3 is TGTGCCAGCAGCTCGGTGGCTAACTATGGCTACACCTTC.

The gene calls are TRBV11-1 and TRBJ1-3; D gene uncertain. The CDR3 sequence is 16 residues long. Germline-derived CDR1 and CDR2 are SGHAT and FQDESV (reference sequence). V shed 5 bases and J shed 0 bases, with 14 bases lying between them. For the CDR3, the DNA is TGTGCCAGCAGCGACGCCCGAGGAGGCTCTGGAAACACCATATATTTT. Its translation: CASSDARGGSGNTIYF.

The chain is built from TRBV6-1 and TRBJ2-2; 8 nucleotides align to TRBD1. The J segment lost 5 bases and the V segment lost 3 bases, leaving 11 bases of the junction unmatched. Germline values: CDR1 MNHNS, CDR2 SASEGT. The CDR3 runs 17 residues. The CDR3 sequence: CASSDPHRGILTGELFF. CDR3 DNA sequence: TGTGCCAGCAGTGACCCCCACAGGGGGATCCTGACCGGGGAGCTGTTTTTT.

The V gene is TRBV15, the J gene TRBJ1-2; TRBD1 matches 11 bases. Trimming cost V 4 bases and J 8 bases; bases outside gene matches: 15. This CDR3 contains 17 residues. The germline V gene has CDR1 LNHNV and CDR2 YYDKDF (reference sequence). The CDR3 is CATSTNPGTGGLWGYTF. In DNA, the CDR3 is TGTGCCACCAGCACCAACCCCGGGACAGGGGGTTTATGGGGCTACACCTTC.

The J gene is TRBJ2-7, the V gene TRBV29-1; 7 bases line up with TRBD2. J was trimmed by 6 bases and V by 1 base; bases with no gene match: 15. This CDR3 has 16 residues. Germline-derived CDR1 and CDR2 are SQVTM and ANQGSEA. The CDR3 region has the DNA TGCAGCGTTGAAGGGCGGATGGGGGGGAGTCAGGGCGAGCAGTACTTC. Translated, it gives CSVEGRMGGSQGEQYF.

This chain links TRBV7-9 with TRBJ1-4; D is possibly TRBD1 (6 bases). V was cut by 5 bases and J by 6 bases, with 10 bases left in between. The CDR3 covers 13 residues. CDR1 is SEHNR, CDR2 FQNEAQ, per germline (reference sequence). DNA for the CDR3: TGTGCCAGCAGCCAGAGGGGGGATGAAAAACTGTTTTTT. Translated, it gives CASSQRGDEKLFF.

The chain has TRBV9 and TRBJ2-7; 9 bases line up with TRBD2. Germline V lookup: CDR1 SGDLS, CDR2 YYNGEE. V lost 3 bases, J lost 5 bases, and 6 bases stayed unmatched. The CDR3 covers 14 residues. CDR3 DNA: TGTGCCAGCAGCGACCAGCTAGCGGGGAACGAGCAGTACTTC. Residues: CASSDQLAGNEQYF.

The gene calls are TRBV30 and TRBJ2-2; D is unresolved. Germline loops: CDR1 GTSNPN, CDR2 SVGIG (reference sequence). CDR3 length equals 12 residues. Trimming stripped 2 bases from V and 6 bases from J, with 7 bases between. Written as DNA, the CDR3 is TGTGCCTGGAGTTTCGGGCCCGGGGAGCTGTTTTTT. The encoded protein is CAWSFGPGELFF.

J is TRBJ1-2 and V is TRBV28; no definite D call. V lost 5 bases and J 8 bases, leaving 21 bases between the germline ends. The germline V gene encodes CDR1 MDHEN and CDR2 SYDVKM. The CDR3 length is 15 residues. The CDR3 DNA follows: TGTGCCAGCAGTCTCCACTCTTCACCAGGAAGCGGCTACACCTTC. Translating it yields CASSLHSSPGSGYTF.